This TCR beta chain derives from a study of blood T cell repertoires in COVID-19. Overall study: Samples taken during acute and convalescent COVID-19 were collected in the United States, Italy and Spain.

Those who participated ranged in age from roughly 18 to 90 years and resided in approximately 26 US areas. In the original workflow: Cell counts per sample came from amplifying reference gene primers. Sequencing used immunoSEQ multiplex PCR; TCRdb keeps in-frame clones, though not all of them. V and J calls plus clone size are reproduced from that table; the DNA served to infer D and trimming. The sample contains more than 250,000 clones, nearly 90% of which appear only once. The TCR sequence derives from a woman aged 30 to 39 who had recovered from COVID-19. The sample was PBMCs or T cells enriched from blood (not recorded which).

The CDR3 nucleotides are TGTGCCAGTAGCCCTCAGGGGGGGAACACCGGGGAGCTGTTTTTT. Residues: CASSPQGGNTGELFF. The J gene is TRBJ2-2, the V gene TRBV19; tentative D call: TRBD1 (7 bases). Trimming took 6 bases from V and 1 from J, leaving 12 bases between them. The CDR3 length is 15 residues. Germline values: CDR1 LNHDA, CDR2 SQIVND (reference sequence).